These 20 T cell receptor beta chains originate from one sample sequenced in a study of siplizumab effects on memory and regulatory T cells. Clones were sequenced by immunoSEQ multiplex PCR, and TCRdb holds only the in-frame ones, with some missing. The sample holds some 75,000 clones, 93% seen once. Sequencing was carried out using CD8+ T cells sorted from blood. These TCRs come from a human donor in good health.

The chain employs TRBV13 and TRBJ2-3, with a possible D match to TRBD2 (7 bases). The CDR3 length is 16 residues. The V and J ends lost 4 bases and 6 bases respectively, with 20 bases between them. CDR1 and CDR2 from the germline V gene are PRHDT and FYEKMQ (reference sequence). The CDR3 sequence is CASSSPGGQKGDTQYF. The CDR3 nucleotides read TGTGCCAGCAGCTCCCCGGGGGGCCAGAAGGGGGATACGCAGTATTTT.

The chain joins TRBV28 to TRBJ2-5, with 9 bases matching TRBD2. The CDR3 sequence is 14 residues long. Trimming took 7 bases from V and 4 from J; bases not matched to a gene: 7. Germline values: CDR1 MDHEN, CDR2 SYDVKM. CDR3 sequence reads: CASKRGVLLETQYF. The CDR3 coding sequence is TGTGCCAGCAAGCGGGGGGTTCTTTTAGAGACCCAGTACTTC.

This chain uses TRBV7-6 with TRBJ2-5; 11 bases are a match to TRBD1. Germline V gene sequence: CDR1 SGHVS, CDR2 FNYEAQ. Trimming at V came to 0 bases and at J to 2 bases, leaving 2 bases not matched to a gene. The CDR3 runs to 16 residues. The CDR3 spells CASSLAGTGGQETQYF. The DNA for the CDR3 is TGTGCCAGCAGCTTAGCCGGGACAGGGGGTCAAGAGACCCAGTACTTC.

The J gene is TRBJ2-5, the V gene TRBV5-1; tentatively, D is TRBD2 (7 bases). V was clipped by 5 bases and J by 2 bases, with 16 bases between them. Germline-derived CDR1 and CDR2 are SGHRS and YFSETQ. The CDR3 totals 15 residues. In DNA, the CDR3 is TGCGCCAGCAGTTATGGCGGGGGCCCGCAAGAGACCCAGTACTTC. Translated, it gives CASSYGGGPQETQYF.

In DNA, the CDR3 is TGTGCCAGCAGCTTAAGCACACTCTCCTACGAGCAGTACTTC. Protein: CASSLSTLSYEQYF. The chain combines TRBV13 with TRBJ2-7; D gene unclear. CDR1 and CDR2 (germline): PRHDT, FYEKMQ (reference sequence). This CDR3 has 14 residues. Trimming took off 2 bases at V and 0 bases at J, with 8 bases between the two ends.

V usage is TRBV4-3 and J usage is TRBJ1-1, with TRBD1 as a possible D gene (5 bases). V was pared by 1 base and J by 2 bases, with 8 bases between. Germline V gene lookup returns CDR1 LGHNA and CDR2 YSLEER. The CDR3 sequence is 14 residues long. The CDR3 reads CASSQVQGNTEAFF. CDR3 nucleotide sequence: TGCGCCAGCAGCCAAGTTCAGGGAAACACTGAAGCTTTCTTT.

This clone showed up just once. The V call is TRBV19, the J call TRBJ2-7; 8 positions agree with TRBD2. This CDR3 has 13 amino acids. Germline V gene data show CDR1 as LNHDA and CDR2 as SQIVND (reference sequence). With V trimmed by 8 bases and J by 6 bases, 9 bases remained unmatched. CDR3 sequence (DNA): TGTGCCAGTTCCGGGACGGGGGGGATCGAGCAGTACTTC. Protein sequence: CASSGTGGIEQYF.

DNA of the CDR3: TGCGCCAGCAAGGGGGCGGGGGGGCCTTCAGATACGCAGTATTTT. This encodes CASKGAGGPSDTQYF. The chain links TRBV10-2 to TRBJ2-3; 9 bases map to TRBD2. J lost 4 bases, V lost 7 bases, and 9 bases had no gene match. This CDR3 has 15 amino acids. Germline loops: CDR1 WSHSY, CDR2 SAAADI.

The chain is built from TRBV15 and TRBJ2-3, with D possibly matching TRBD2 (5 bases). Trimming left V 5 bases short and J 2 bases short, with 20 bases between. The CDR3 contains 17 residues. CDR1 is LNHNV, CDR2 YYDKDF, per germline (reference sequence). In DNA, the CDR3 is TGTGCCACCAGCGAGGGTCCGGGCCTCGACTTCACAGATACGCAGTATTTT. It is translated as CATSEGPGLDFTDTQYF.

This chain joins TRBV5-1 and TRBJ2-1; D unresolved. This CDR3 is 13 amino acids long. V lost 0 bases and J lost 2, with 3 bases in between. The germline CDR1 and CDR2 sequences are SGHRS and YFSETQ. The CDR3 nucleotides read TGCGCCAGCAGCTTGGATGCCTACAATGAGCAGTTCTTC. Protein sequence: CASSLDAYNEQFF.

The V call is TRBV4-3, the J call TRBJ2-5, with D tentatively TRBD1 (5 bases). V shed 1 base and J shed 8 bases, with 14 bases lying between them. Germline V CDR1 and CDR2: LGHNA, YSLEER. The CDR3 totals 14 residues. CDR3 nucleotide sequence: TGCGCCAGCAGCCAAGCCAGCGTCCAGGGAACCCAGTACTTC. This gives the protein CASSQASVQGTQYF.

In nucleotides, the CDR3 is TGTGCCAGCAGCTTAGGTACAGGGCTCTCTGGAAACACCATATATTTT. Translated: CASSLGTGLSGNTIYF. The V and J genes are TRBV7-6 and TRBJ1-3, with D perhaps matching TRBD1 (6 bases). CDR3 length: 16 amino acids. Germline V CDR1 and CDR2: SGHVS, FNYEAQ. The germline V and J ends were trimmed by 1 base and 0 bases, with 10 bases remaining between them.

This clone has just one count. CDR3 amino acids: CASSGYMQDTQYF. CDR3 DNA: TGTGCCAGCAGCGGATATATGCAAGATACGCAGTATTTT. The rearrangement joins TRBV9 to TRBJ2-3; the D is unclear. Trimming removed 3 bases at V and 5 bases at J, with 10 bases between. The CDR3 extends over 13 amino acids. CDR1 SGDLS and CDR2 YYNGEE come from the germline V gene.

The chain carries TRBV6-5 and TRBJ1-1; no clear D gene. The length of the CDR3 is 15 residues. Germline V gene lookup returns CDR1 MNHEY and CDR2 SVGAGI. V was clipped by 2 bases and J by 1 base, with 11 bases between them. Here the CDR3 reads CASSYGRVGNTEAFF. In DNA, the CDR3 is TGTGCCAGCAGTTACGGGCGGGTTGGGAACACTGAAGCTTTCTTT.

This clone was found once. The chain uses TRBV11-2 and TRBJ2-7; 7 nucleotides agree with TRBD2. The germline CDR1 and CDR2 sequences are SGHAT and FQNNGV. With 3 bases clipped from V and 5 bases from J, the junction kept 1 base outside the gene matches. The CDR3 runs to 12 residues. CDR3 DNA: TGTGCCAGCAGCTTGGGGGGGAACGAGCAGTACTTC. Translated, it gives CASSLGGNEQYF.

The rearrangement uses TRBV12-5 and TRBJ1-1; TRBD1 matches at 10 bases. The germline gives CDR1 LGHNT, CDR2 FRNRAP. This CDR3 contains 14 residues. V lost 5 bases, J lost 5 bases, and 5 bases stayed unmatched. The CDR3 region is CASGGGTGVTEAFF. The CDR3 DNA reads TGTGCTAGTGGTGGGGGGACAGGGGTTACTGAAGCTTTCTTT. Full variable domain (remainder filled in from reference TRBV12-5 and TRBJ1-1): DARVTQTPRHKVTEMGQEVTMRCQPILGHNTVFWYRQTMMQGLELLAYFRNRAPLDDSGMPKDRFSAEMPDATLATLKIQPSEPRDSAVYFCASGGGTGVTEAFFGQGTRLTVV.

This CDR3 reads CASSVGRAPSHEQYF. The DNA for the CDR3 is TGTGCCAGCAGCGTAGGGAGGGCCCCCTCGCACGAGCAGTACTTC. The rearrangement links TRBV9 to TRBJ2-7, with TRBD2 as a possible D gene (6 bases). Germline V CDR1 and CDR2: SGDLS, YYNGEE. The CDR3 length is 15 residues. V lost 0 bases to trimming and J lost 5 bases, with 15 bases between them. Using reference TRBV9 and TRBJ2-7 for the parts outside the CDR3, the full variable domain is DSGVTQTPKHLITATGQRVTLRCSPRSGDLSVYWYQQSLDQGLQFLIQYYNGEERAKGNILERFSAQQFPDLHSELNLSSLELGDSALYFCASSVGRAPSHEQYFGPGTRLTVT.

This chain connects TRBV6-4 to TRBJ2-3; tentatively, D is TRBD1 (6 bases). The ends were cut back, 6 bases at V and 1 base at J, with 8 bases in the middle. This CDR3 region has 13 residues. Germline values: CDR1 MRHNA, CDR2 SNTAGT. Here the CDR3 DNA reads TGTGCCAGCAGCGCAGGGGGCACAGATACGCAGTATTTT. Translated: CASSAGGTDTQYF.

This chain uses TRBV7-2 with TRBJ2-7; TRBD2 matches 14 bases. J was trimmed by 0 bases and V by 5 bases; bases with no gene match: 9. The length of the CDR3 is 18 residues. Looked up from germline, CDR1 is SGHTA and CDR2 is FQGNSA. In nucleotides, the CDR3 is TGTGCCAGCAGCCCCGGACTAGCGGGGGGCCATCTCTCCTACGAGCAGTACTTC. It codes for CASSPGLAGGHLSYEQYF. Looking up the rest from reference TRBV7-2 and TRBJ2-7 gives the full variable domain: GAGVSQSPSNKVTEKGKDVELRCDPISGHTALYWYRQSLGQGLEFLIYFQGNSAPDKSGLPSDRFSAERTGGSVSTLTIQRTQQEDSAVYLCASSPGLAGGHLSYEQYFGPGTRLTVT.

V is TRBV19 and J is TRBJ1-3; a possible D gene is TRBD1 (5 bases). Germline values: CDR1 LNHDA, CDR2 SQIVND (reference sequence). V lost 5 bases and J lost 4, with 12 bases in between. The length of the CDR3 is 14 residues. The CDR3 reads CASSPLGPGNTIYF. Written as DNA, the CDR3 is TGTGCCAGTAGTCCCCTGGGGCCCGGAAACACCATATATTTT.